This TCR beta chain comes out of a study of shared clonotypes between healthy human individuals. Study results and caveats: Non-shared clonotypes had lower generation probabilities than clonotypes shared by all four sorted-subset donors.

The CDR3 extends over 17 amino acids. The V gene end was trimmed by 4 bases and the J gene end by 0 bases; junction bases not matched to a gene: 9. Per the germline V gene, CDR1 is SGHRS and CDR2 is YFSETQ. Naive-designated CD8 cells lacked CD45RO, were positively enriched for CCR7, and omitted terminally differentiated effector memory CD45RA+ cells. On this clone: The target antigen is unknown.

Over several immunoSEQ plates, each subset's genomic DNA was distributed in even portions. Using immunoSEQ multiplex PCR, the repertoire was profiled, and TCRdb retains in-frame clones only, with some absent. The sample has about 2,200,000 clones; approximately 94% are singletons. This clonotype was obtained from a man in his late teens or twenties in good health. Some clones in this sample may be carry-over from other donors' samples. This chain links TRBV5-1 with TRBJ1-3; 8 bases line up with TRBD1. Material for sequencing was naive CD8+ T cells from PBMCs. CDR3 protein: CASSPIGQGHSGNTIYF. In nucleotides, the CDR3 is TGCGCCAGCAGCCCGATCGGACAGGGACACTCTGGAAACACCATATATTTT.